This T cell receptor (beta chain) was recorded in a study of T cells in Graves' hyperthyroidism and ophthalmopathy. Germline CDR1 and CDR2: LGHDT and YNNKEL (reference sequence). The length of the CDR3 is 13 residues. V gave up 7 bases and J gave up 2 bases, with 11 bases separating them. Amplification targeted TCR beta CDR3 regions from RNA transcripts. When the TCR CDR3 underwent first-round RT-PCR, the HTBI primer set was used. TCRdb redid the calling of the multiplex PCR reads with MiXCR, one entry per CDR3 protein. The sample includes some 500,000 distinct CDR3 sequences, about 24% of them seen just once. The sample holds many counts of this clonotype.

The chain combines TRBV3-1 with TRBJ2-5; D gene uncertain. Sequenced: blood. This clonotype was obtained from a woman under 40 with Graves' ophthalmopathy. This chain's CDR3 is CASTASRQETQYF. The DNA for the CDR3 is TGTGCCAGCACCGCGTCGAGGCAAGAGACCCAGTACTTC.